This TCR beta chain was sequenced for a study of CD8 T cells in Susac syndrome. Looking at the study overall: There were over five sequenced Susac syndrome patients with active disease and about eight in remission. When blood was collected, patients with Susac syndrome were therapy-naive, were taking corticosteroids, or were receiving intravenous immunoglobulin alone.

Reverse transcription of about 0.45 to 1 ug RNA was carried out with random hexamers. Amplification of TCR beta CDR3 across 54 Vbeta and 13 Jbeta was performed with immunoSEQ multiplex PCR. TCRdb re-analysed the immunoSEQ multiplex PCR reads in MiXCR, keeping a single row per CDR3 protein. The sample records 85,000 to 95,000 distinct CDR3 sequences, around 94% being singletons. The CDR3 has 15 amino acids. CDR1 is SGHTS, CDR2 YDEGEE, per germline. The germline V and J ends were trimmed by 0 bases and 5 bases, with 14 bases remaining between them. TEMRA cells were FACS-enriched, with CD8+ and CD4+ T cells isolated negatively.

This TCR was sampled from a human donor with Susac syndrome. The sample consisted of CD4+ T cells from PBMCs. V gene TRBV5-8 combines with J gene TRBJ2-5, with D perhaps matching TRBD1 (6 bases). The CDR3 region has the DNA TGTGCCAGCAGCTTGGAGGGCAGGGGCACGGAGACCCAGTACTTC. Translating gives CASSLEGRGTETQYF.